This T cell receptor beta chain was documented in a study of T cells in Graves' hyperthyroidism and ophthalmopathy. Whole-study findings and limits: Ophthalmopathy onset followed model prediction by a median approximately seven months.

Those patients with uncontrolled infection, other autoimmune disease, pregnancy or lactation were excluded. Germline V lookup: CDR1 DFQATT, CDR2 SNEGSKA (reference sequence). The CDR3 sequence is 17 residues long. V dropped 2 bases and J dropped 3; count of bases not matched to a gene: 11. RNA transcripts were the template for amplifying TCR beta CDR3 regions. In the first-round RT-PCR of the TCR CDR3, the HTBI primer set was used. TCRdb re-called the multiplex PCR reads with MiXCR, one entry per CDR3 protein. The sample includes under 800,000 distinct CDR3 sequences, less than 15% of them seen just once. On this clonotype itself: Antigen: not known.

Sequencing was performed on blood. The rearrangement joins TRBV20-1 to TRBJ1-5; 9 nucleotides align to TRBD1. The origin of this receptor is a woman aged 18-35 years with Graves' hyperthyroidism. The CDR3 spells CSARLPGQGGANQPQHF. Written as DNA, the CDR3 is TGCAGTGCTAGATTACCGGGACAGGGAGGGGCCAATCAGCCCCAGCATTTT.